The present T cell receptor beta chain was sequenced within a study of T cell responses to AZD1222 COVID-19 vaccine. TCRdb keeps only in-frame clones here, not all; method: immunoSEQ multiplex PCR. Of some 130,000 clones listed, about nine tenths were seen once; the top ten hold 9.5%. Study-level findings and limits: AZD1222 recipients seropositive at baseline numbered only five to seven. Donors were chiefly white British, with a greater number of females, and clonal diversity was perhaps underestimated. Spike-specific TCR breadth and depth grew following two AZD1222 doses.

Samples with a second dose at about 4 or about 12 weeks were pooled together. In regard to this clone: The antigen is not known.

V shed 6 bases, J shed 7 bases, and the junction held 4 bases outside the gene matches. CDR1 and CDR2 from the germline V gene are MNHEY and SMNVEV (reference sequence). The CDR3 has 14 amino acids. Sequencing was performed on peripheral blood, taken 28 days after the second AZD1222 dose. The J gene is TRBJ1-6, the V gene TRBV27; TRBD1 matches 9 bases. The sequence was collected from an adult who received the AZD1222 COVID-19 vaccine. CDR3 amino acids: CASSPGQGNSPLHF. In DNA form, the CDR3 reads TGTGCCAGCAGCCCGGGACAGGGAAATTCACCCCTCCACTTT.